The sequence of this TCR beta chain was determined in a study of CD8 T cells in acute hepatitis C reinfection. This sample's time point: naive CD8 control sorted from an acute-time-point sample. Cells were stained for CD3, CD8 and CD45RO, excluding dead cells. This clone was seen only a few times. Its specificity is not known. The CDR3 spans 16 residues. Germline lookup yields CDR1 SEHNR and CDR2 FQNEAQ (reference sequence). Trimming stripped 5 bases from V and 0 bases from J, with 14 bases between. The protocol was immunoSEQ multiplex PCR, while the TCRdb copy is restricted to in-frame clones and leaves out a portion. The repertoire has some 38,000 clones, 87% of them found once; the top ten carry 0.4% to 0.5%. Findings and caveats of the study: TRBV04 and TRBV06 were preferentially used in all groups, not explained by naive pool overrepresentation.

The sequenced material came from naive CD8+ T cells from PBMCs. This clonotype was sampled from a man under 40 with chronic hepatitis C. The chain combines TRBV7-9 with TRBJ1-5; D not resolved. For the CDR3, the DNA is TGTGCCAGCAGCCCGTCGACATTAGATAGCAATCAGCCCCAGCATTTT. It encodes CASSPSTLDSNQPQHF.